This is a list of T cell receptor beta chains from one sample in a study of cytomegalovirus exposure and HLA in healthy donors. The table came from immunoSEQ multiplex PCR; TCRdb's copy has only in-frame clones and leaves some out. The profile shows hundreds of thousands of clones, less than 85% of them singletons. Sequencing was done on a sample of PBMCs. The receptors shown here come from a girl aged 2 to 10 in good health and CMV-seronegative. CDR3s include the opening cysteine and the closing phenylalanine or tryptophan. Fields, in order: CDR3 protein, CDR3 DNA, V gene, clone size, J gene, D gene. D genes are given only for firm matches. Part of the rows lack a size; the others show once, few, many or a class for expanded clones.

CDR3aa: CASSPVGTNSGNTIYF
CDR3nt: TGTGCCAGCTCACCGGTTGGCACGAACTCTGGAAACACCATATATTTT
v_gene: TRBV18
abundance: .
j_gene: TRBJ1-3
d_gene: .

CDR3aa: CAWDGLAGNIQYF
CDR3nt: TGTGCCTGGGACGGACTAGCGGGAAACATTCAGTACTTC
v_gene: TRBV30
abundance: .
j_gene: TRBJ2-4
d_gene: TRBD2

CDR3aa: CASSFYPSAQKLAFF
CDR3nt: TGCGCCAGCAGCTTCTACCCGTCCGCCCAAAAGTTGGCTTTCTTT
v_gene: TRBV5-1
abundance: once
j_gene: TRBJ1-1
d_gene: .

CDR3aa: CASSEFELMGYTF
CDR3nt: TGTGCCAGCAGTGAATTCGAACTGATGGGCTACACCTTC
v_gene: TRBV25-1
abundance: .
j_gene: TRBJ1-2
d_gene: .

CDR3aa: CASSLSGGTEAFF
CDR3nt: TGCGCCAGCAGCTTGTCAGGGGGCACTGAAGCTTTCTTT
v_gene: TRBV5-1
abundance: few
j_gene: TRBJ1-1
d_gene: TRBD1

CDR3aa: CASSQGRDRSNSPLHF
CDR3nt: TGTGCCAGCAGCCAAGGCCGGGACAGAAGTAATTCACCCCTCCACTTT
v_gene: TRBV4-2
abundance: .
j_gene: TRBJ1-6
d_gene: TRBD1

CDR3aa: CASSDPGTPPNEQFF
CDR3nt: TGTGCCAGCAGCGACCCCGGGACTCCCCCCAATGAGCAGTTCTTC
v_gene: TRBV6-1
abundance: .
j_gene: TRBJ2-1
d_gene: .

CDR3aa: CASSYSDGRTDTQYF
CDR3nt: TGTGCCAGCAGTTATTCCGACGGGAGAACCGATACGCAGTATTTT
v_gene: TRBV6-6
abundance: .
j_gene: TRBJ2-3
d_gene: .

CDR3aa: CASSIGLMNTEAFF
CDR3nt: TGTGCCAGTAGTATAGGACTCATGAACACTGAAGCTTTCTTT
v_gene: TRBV19
abundance: .
j_gene: TRBJ1-1
d_gene: .

CDR3aa: CASSLWADNQPQHF
CDR3nt: TGTGCCAGCAGCTTATGGGCAGATAATCAGCCCCAGCATTTT
v_gene: TRBV7-2
abundance: .
j_gene: TRBJ1-5
d_gene: .

CDR3aa: CASSYSGNSYNEQFF
CDR3nt: TGTGCCAGCAGTTACAGCGGGAATTCCTACAATGAGCAGTTCTTC
v_gene: TRBV6-5
abundance: .
j_gene: TRBJ2-1
d_gene: TRBD2

CDR3aa: CASSLDRGGTDTQYF
CDR3nt: TGTGCCAGCAGCTTGGACCGGGGGGGCACAGATACGCAGTATTTT
v_gene: TRBV5-4
abundance: .
j_gene: TRBJ2-3
d_gene: TRBD2

CDR3aa: CASRVEMVSNEQFF
CDR3nt: TGTGCCAGCAGAGTAGAGATGGTTTCCAATGAGCAGTTCTTC
v_gene: TRBV6-1
abundance: .
j_gene: TRBJ2-1
d_gene: .

CDR3aa: CASSPGTGQGGEIQYF
CDR3nt: TGCGCCAGCAGCCCCGGGACGGGACAGGGTGGCGAAATTCAGTACTTC
v_gene: TRBV5-1
abundance: once
j_gene: TRBJ2-4
d_gene: TRBD1

CDR3aa: CASSEIRTGVHEQFF
CDR3nt: TGTGCCAGCAGTGAGATAAGGACAGGGGTACATGAGCAGTTCTTC
v_gene: TRBV6-1
abundance: .
j_gene: TRBJ2-1
d_gene: TRBD1

CDR3aa: CSVFTRGREAFF
CDR3nt: TGCAGCGTTTTTACACGGGGGAGGGAAGCTTTCTTT
v_gene: TRBV29-1
abundance: .
j_gene: TRBJ1-1
d_gene: .

CDR3aa: CASSFRAYSNQPQHF
CDR3nt: TGTGCCAGCAGCTTTAGAGCTTATAGCAATCAGCCCCAGCATTTT
v_gene: TRBV5-6
abundance: .
j_gene: TRBJ1-5
d_gene: .

CDR3aa: CASSVVGMRNSPLHF
CDR3nt: TGTGCCAGCAGCGTAGTAGGTATGAGGAATTCACCCCTCCACTTT
v_gene: TRBV9
abundance: .
j_gene: TRBJ1-6
d_gene: .

CDR3aa: CASTPAGGSSGGPRDTQYF
CDR3nt: TGTGCCAGTACTCCAGCGGGGGGGAGTAGCGGGGGACCTAGGGATACGCAGTATTTT
v_gene: TRBV19
abundance: .
j_gene: TRBJ2-3
d_gene: TRBD2

CDR3aa: CASSSGNVVYNEQFF
CDR3nt: TGTGCCAGCAGCTCAGGGAACGTGGTCTACAATGAGCAGTTCTTC
v_gene: TRBV7-9
abundance: .
j_gene: TRBJ2-1
d_gene: .

CDR3aa: CATLSGTGAYEQYF
CDR3nt: TGTGCCACCCTTAGCGGGACAGGGGCCTACGAGCAGTACTTC
v_gene: TRBV2
abundance: .
j_gene: TRBJ2-7
d_gene: TRBD1

CDR3aa: CASSYTGTGDGGLNGYTF
CDR3nt: TGTGCCAGCAGTTATACCGGGACAGGAGATGGAGGTTTAAATGGCTACACCTTC
v_gene: TRBV7-9
abundance: .
j_gene: TRBJ1-2
d_gene: TRBD1

CDR3aa: CASSGQPNTEAFF
CDR3nt: TGTGCCAGCAGCGGACAGCCGAACACTGAAGCTTTCTTT
v_gene: TRBV6-1
abundance: .
j_gene: TRBJ1-1
d_gene: .

CDR3aa: CASRSSGTYNEQFF
CDR3nt: TGTGCCAGCAGAAGCAGCGGGACCTACAATGAGCAGTTCTTC
v_gene: TRBV6-1
abundance: few
j_gene: TRBJ2-1
d_gene: TRBD2

CDR3aa: CASSYLTGGAYGYTF
CDR3nt: TGTGCCAGCAGTTACCTAACAGGGGGCGCCTATGGCTACACCTTC
v_gene: TRBV6-5
abundance: .
j_gene: TRBJ1-2
d_gene: TRBD1

CDR3aa: CAWSVLGTGGYEQYF
CDR3nt: TGTGCCTGGAGTGTACTCGGGACAGGGGGCTACGAGCAGTACTTC
v_gene: TRBV30
abundance: once
j_gene: TRBJ2-7
d_gene: TRBD1

CDR3aa: CASRNPPGLAGGRSYNEQFF
CDR3nt: TGTGCAAGTCGTAACCCTCCGGGACTAGCGGGAGGCCGGTCCTACAATGAGCAGTTCTTC
v_gene: TRBV12-2
abundance: .
j_gene: TRBJ2-1
d_gene: .

CDR3aa: CASSLDFGDHYGYTF
CDR3nt: TGCGCCAGCAGCTTGGACTTCGGGGATCACTATGGCTACACCTTC
v_gene: TRBV5-1
abundance: .
j_gene: TRBJ1-2
d_gene: .

CDR3aa: CASSSFSYEQYF
CDR3nt: TGTGCCAGCAGTTCTTTTTCCTACGAGCAGTACTTC
v_gene: TRBV28
abundance: .
j_gene: TRBJ2-7
d_gene: .